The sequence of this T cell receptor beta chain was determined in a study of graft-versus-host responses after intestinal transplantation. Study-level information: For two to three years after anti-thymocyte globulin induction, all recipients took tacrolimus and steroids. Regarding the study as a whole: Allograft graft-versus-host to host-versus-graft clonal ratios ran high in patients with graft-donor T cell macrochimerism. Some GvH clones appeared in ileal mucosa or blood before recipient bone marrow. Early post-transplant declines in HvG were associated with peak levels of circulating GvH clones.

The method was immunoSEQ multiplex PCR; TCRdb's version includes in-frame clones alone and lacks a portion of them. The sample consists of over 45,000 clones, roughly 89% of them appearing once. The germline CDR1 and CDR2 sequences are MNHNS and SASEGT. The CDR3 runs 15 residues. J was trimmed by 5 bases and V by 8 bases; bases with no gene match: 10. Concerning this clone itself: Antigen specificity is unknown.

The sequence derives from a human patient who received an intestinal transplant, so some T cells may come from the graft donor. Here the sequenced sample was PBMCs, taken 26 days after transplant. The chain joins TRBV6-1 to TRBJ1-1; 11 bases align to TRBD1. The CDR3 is CASGNEGTGGTEAFF. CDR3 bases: TGTGCCAGCGGGAATGAGGGGACAGGGGGTACTGAAGCTTTCTTT.